This T cell receptor (beta chain) stems from a study of T cell repertoires in cytomegalovirus infection. Overall study: Indications came from public TCR beta signatures; they pointed to CMV infection and to a matching HLA type.

Study-level results: CMV carriers with the relevant HLA were identified by cumulative public TCR beta family frequency.

Comment on this clonotype: Its antigen is unidentified.

One entry per CDR3 protein, called by TCRdb with MiXCR from the reads. The sample consists of about 530,000 distinct CDR3 sequences, 26% of them appearing once. V gave up 0 bases and J gave up 5 bases; unmatched junction bases: 3. The CDR3 is made up of 16 amino acids. Germline V gene sequence: CDR1 SGHDT, CDR2 YYEEEE. The chain employs TRBV5-6 and TRBJ2-1, with TRBD2 matching over 12 bases. The receptor was isolated from a human donor in good health (CMV status not recorded). Some clones in this sample may be carry-over from other donors' samples. The sequencing sample was made of PBMCs. The CDR3 DNA reads as TGTGCCAGCAGCTTGGATGGACTAGCGGGGAACAATGAGCAGTTCTTC. Its protein is CASSLDGLAGNNEQFF.